The subject of this entry is one T cell receptor (beta chain). The record originates from a study of blood T cell repertoires in COVID-19. Study details: Italy, Spain and the United States were the sources of the convalescent and acute COVID-19 samples. Sources were T cells, B-cell-depleted T cells, or PBMCs; the material itself was cDNA or gDNA.

Original processing methods: Estimation of nucleated cell counts was performed using reference gene primer amplification. Sequenced by immunoSEQ multiplex PCR; TCRdb stores in-frame clones only, minus some. The V and J calls and clone size were taken over from that table, and D and trimming were inferred from the DNA. The sample contains about 130,000 clones, roughly 80% of which appear only once. This receptor was obtained from a woman aged 60-70 years with acute or convalescent COVID-19. Sequenced sample: peripheral blood.

The CDR3: CASSQGGGAGRPQHF. The CDR3 bases are TGTGCCAGCAGCCAAGGGGGTGGGGCGGGGAGGCCCCAGCATTTT. The chain links TRBV3-1 (or the pseudogene TRBV3-2) to TRBJ1-5; D is possibly TRBD1 (5 bases). This CDR3 is 15 amino acids long. Germline V lookup: CDR1 LGHDT, CDR2 YNNKEL (reference sequence). Trimming took off 1 base at V and 9 bases at J, with 16 bases between the two ends.